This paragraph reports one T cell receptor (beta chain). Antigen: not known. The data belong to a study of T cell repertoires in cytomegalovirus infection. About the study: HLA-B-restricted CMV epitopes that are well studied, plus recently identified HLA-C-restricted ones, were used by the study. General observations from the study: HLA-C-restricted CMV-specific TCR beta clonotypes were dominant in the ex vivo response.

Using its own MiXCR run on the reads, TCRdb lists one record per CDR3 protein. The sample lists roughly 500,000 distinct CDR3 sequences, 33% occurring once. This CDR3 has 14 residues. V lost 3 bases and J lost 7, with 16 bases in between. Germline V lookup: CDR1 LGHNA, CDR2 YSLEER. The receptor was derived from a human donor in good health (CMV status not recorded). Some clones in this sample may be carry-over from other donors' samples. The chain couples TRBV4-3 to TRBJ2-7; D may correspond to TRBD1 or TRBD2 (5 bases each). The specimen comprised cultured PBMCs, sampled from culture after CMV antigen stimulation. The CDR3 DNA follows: TGCGCCAGCAGCCACGTTGGGGGTCCGGGGGAGCAGTACTTC. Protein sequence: CASSHVGGPGEQYF.